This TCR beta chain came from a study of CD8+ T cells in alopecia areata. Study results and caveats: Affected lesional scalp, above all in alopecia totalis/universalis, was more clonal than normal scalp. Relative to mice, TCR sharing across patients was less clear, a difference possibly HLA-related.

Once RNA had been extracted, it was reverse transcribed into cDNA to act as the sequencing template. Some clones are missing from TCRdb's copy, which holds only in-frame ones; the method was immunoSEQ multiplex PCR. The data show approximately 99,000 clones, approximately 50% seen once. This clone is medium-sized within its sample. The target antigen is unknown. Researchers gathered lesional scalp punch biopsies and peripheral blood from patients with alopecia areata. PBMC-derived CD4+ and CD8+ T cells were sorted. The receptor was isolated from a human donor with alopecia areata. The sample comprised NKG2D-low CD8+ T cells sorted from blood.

The CDR3 here is CASSLAGTSGRATQYF. The CDR3 coding sequence is TGTGCCAGCAGCTTAGCCGGGACTAGCGGGAGGGCGACCCAGTACTTC. The chain couples TRBV7-2 to TRBJ2-5; 16 nucleotides match TRBD2. From germline, CDR1 is SGHTA and CDR2 FQGNSA. J gave up 7 bases and V 0 bases, and 2 bases lay outside the gene matches. The CDR3 totals 16 residues.